Sequencing of this T cell receptor (beta chain) was carried out in a study of cytomegalovirus exposure and HLA in healthy donors. Germline V lookup: CDR1 SEHNR, CDR2 FQNEAQ (reference sequence). This CDR3 spans 12 amino acids. Study-wide findings and caveats: Some V segments, TRBV6-2 and TRBV6-3 among them, were indistinguishable and were therefore excluded. In a later analysis, V- and J-gene trimming of beta chains associated with a DCLRE1C missense variant, replicated independently. Segments of the TCR beta V type were, in most cases, productive about 87% or about 30% of the time in an earlier analysis. Cytomegalovirus-associated TCR beta chains were listed, numbering 150 to 200.

This clone has only a few counts. Its target is unknown. The PCR ran on 60 Vbeta and 13 Jbeta primers. Method: immunoSEQ multiplex PCR; TCRdb's copy keeps in-frame clones and lacks some. The sample consists of 75,000 to 95,000 clones, around 66% of them appearing once. This chain joins TRBV7-9 and TRBJ2-7; tentatively, D is TRBD2 (5 bases). The sequenced sample was PBMCs. This TCR was sampled from a man under 40 in good health and CMV-seronegative. The CDR3 sequence: CSTTRVHYEQYF. CDR3 DNA: TGTTCCACTACTAGGGTGCACTACGAGCAGTACTTC.